What follows is one TCR beta chain and its context. This entry comes from a study of cytomegalovirus exposure and HLA in healthy donors. The PCR ran on 60 Vbeta and 13 Jbeta primers. Using immunoSEQ multiplex PCR, the repertoire was profiled, and TCRdb retains in-frame clones only, with some absent. This table has 110,000 to 150,000 clones, just over 70% appearing once. The CDR3 covers 16 residues. Trimming took 3 bases from V and 9 from J, leaving 22 bases between them. Germline CDR1 and CDR2: SGHRS and YFSETQ. Input material: PBMCs. The sequence was collected from a woman aged 25 to 45 in good health and CMV-seronegative. The chain has TRBV5-1 and TRBJ2-1; D remains unclear. CDR3 nucleotide sequence: TGCGCCAGCAGCTCTTTCTCCGTCCAGGTCAATACTGAGCAGTTCTTC. Protein product: CASSSFSVQVNTEQFF.